The 18 T cell receptor beta chains presented below share a single source sample, sequenced in a study of blood T cell repertoires in COVID-19. Only in-frame clones appear in the TCRdb table, and some are missing; sequencing was by immunoSEQ multiplex PCR. Of about 38,000 clones listed, more than 75% are singletons. The sample comprised peripheral blood. The receptors derive from a man aged 45 to 65 with active or convalescent COVID-19.

This chain joins TRBV28 and TRBJ2-7, with 10 bases aligning to TRBD1. The CDR3 length is 15 residues. The germline V gene has CDR1 MDHEN and CDR2 SYDVKM. Trimming at V came to 6 bases and at J to 2 bases, leaving 7 bases not matched to a gene. CDR3 in amino acids: CASSAGTGVPYEQYV. The CDR3 bases are TGTGCCAGCAGCGCCGGGACAGGGGTCCCCTACGAGCAGTACGTC.

The J gene is TRBJ1-3, the V gene TRBV2; D ambiguous. The V end lost 4 bases, the J end lost 8 bases, and 15 bases lay between the germline ends. This CDR3 is 14 amino acids long. CDR1 SNHLY and CDR2 FYNNEI come from the germline V gene. DNA of the CDR3: TGTGCCAGCAGTGTTAGGTCGCCCGGGGACACCATATATTTT. Translation: CASSVRSPGDTIYF.

The V call is TRBV19, the J call TRBJ2-7; perhaps TRBD1 as D (6 bases). V lost 8 bases, J lost 0 bases, and 14 bases lay in between. Germline assignment: CDR1 LNHDA and CDR2 SQIVND (reference sequence). The CDR3 is made up of 14 amino acids. CDR3 nucleotide sequence: TGTGCCAGTGCCAAGACAGGAACCTCCTACGAGCAGTACTTC. Protein product: CASAKTGTSYEQYF.

In DNA form, the CDR3 reads TGTGCCAGCAGAGCCGGACGGGGAGGTAGTGAGCAGTTCTTC. Translated, it gives CASRAGRGGSEQFF. The rearrangement uses TRBV6-6 and TRBJ2-1, with D possibly being TRBD2 (6 bases). V lost 6 bases to trimming and J lost 9 bases, with 18 bases between them. The CDR3 extends over 14 amino acids. The germline V gene encodes CDR1 MNHNY and CDR2 SVGAGI (reference sequence).

The chain uses TRBV14 and TRBJ2-3, with unresolved D. The CDR3 spans 16 residues. Germline loops: CDR1 SGHDN, CDR2 FVKESK. V gave up 4 bases and J gave up 6 bases, with 20 bases separating them. DNA for the CDR3: TGTGCCAGCAGCCTAAGGTTCATTAGAGGTGCGGATACGCAGTATTTT. Its translation: CASSLRFIRGADTQYF.

J is TRBJ1-1 and V is TRBV13; D ambiguous. The CDR3 loop spans 11 amino acids. Germline V gene lookup returns CDR1 PRHDT and CDR2 FYEKMQ (reference sequence). V dropped 0 bases and J dropped 11 bases, with 7 bases sitting between them. For the CDR3, the DNA is TGTGCCAGCAGCTTAGGGGCAATGGCTTTCTTT. It yields the protein CASSLGAMAFF.

The chain has TRBV29-1 and TRBJ1-2, with 8 bases that match TRBD1. This CDR3 spans 14 amino acids. After removal of 4 bases from V and 4 bases from J, the junction contained 8 bases not matched to a gene. Germline CDR1 is SQVTM and CDR2 is ANQGSEA. The CDR3 sequence: CSVGAGGASYGYTF. DNA of the CDR3: TGCAGCGTTGGGGCAGGGGGCGCGAGCTATGGCTACACCTTC.

This clone has a count of ten or more. V usage is TRBV6-5 and J usage is TRBJ1-2; TRBD1 is a possible D gene (6 bases). V gave up 4 bases and J gave up 4 bases, with 13 bases separating them. Germline lookup yields CDR1 MNHEY and CDR2 SVGAGI. This CDR3 comprises 14 residues. CDR3 sequence: CASSSQGGGYGYTF. The CDR3, as DNA: TGTGCCAGCAGTTCCCAGGGAGGGGGCTATGGCTACACCTTC.

The chain couples TRBV30 to TRBJ2-2, with D hard to call. Trimming removed 3 bases from V and 0 bases from J, with 14 bases in between. Germline lookup yields CDR1 GTSNPN and CDR2 SVGIG (reference sequence). The CDR3 is 16 residues long. CDR3 nucleotide sequence: TGTGCCTGGAGGGATGAACGACTGGCGAACACCGGGGAGCTGTTTTTT. Translating gives CAWRDERLANTGELFF. Based on the CDR3 plus reference TRBV30 and TRBJ2-2, the full variable domain is SQTIHQWPATLVQPVGSPLSLECTVEGTSNPNLYWYRQAAGRGLQLLFYSVGIGQISSEVPQNLSASRPQDRQFILSSKKLLLSDSGFYLCAWRDERLANTGELFFGEGSRLTVL.

The chain's CDR3 is CASSFGRGYYGYTF. For the CDR3, the DNA is TGTGCCAGCAGTTTTGGCAGGGGCTATTATGGCTACACCTTC. The chain combines TRBV28 with TRBJ1-2; D may be TRBD1 (6 bases). Trimming took 3 bases from V and 5 from J, leaving 13 bases between them. The CDR3 sequence is 14 residues long. In germline, CDR1 is MDHEN, CDR2 SYDVKM.

J is TRBJ1-5 and V is TRBV6-1; D is undetermined. The CDR3 loop spans 13 amino acids. The V end was cut by 2 bases, the J end by 6 bases, with 8 bases between. Looked up from germline, CDR1 is MNHNS and CDR2 is SASEGT. As DNA, the CDR3 is TGTGCCAGCAGTGAATTTGTGCGTCAGCCCCAGCATTTT. The encoded protein is CASSEFVRQPQHF.

This rearrangement joins TRBV6-5 to TRBJ1-1; TRBD1 matches at 7 bases. Germline loops: CDR1 MNHEY, CDR2 SVGAGI. The CDR3 runs 13 residues. V lost 6 bases to trimming and J lost 3 bases; unmatched junction nucleotides: 4. The CDR3 loop is CASRTDRDTEAFF. The CDR3 DNA is TGTGCCAGCAGGACCGACAGGGACACTGAAGCTTTCTTT.

This rearrangement joins TRBV18 to TRBJ1-3; possibly TRBD1 for D (5 bases). Germline V gene sequence: CDR1 KGHSH, CDR2 LQKENI. Trimming took off 2 bases at V and 4 bases at J, with 15 bases between the two ends. This CDR3 has 16 amino acids. The DNA of the CDR3 is TGTGCCAGCTCACCAGGGCGGGGGGTAGCGGGAAACACCATATATTTT. Protein sequence: CASSPGRGVAGNTIYF.

The chain combines TRBV18 with TRBJ2-3; 13 bases are a match to TRBD2. The CDR3 loop spans 15 amino acids. The germline V gene encodes CDR1 KGHSH and CDR2 LQKENI. Trimming at V came to 3 bases and at J to 4 bases, leaving 1 base not matched to a gene. The CDR3 spells CASSPGLAGADTQYF. The CDR3, as DNA: TGTGCCAGCTCACCTGGACTAGCGGGAGCAGATACGCAGTATTTT.

The V call is TRBV6-6, the J call TRBJ1-3; 8 nucleotides line up with TRBD1. Trimming removed 5 bases from V and 4 bases from J; junction bases left unmatched: 7. Germline values: CDR1 MNHNY, CDR2 SVGAGI (reference sequence). There are 15 residues in the CDR3. The CDR3 reads CASSRGTGFGNTIYF. CDR3 nucleotides: TGTGCCAGCAGTAGAGGGACAGGTTTCGGAAACACCATATATTTT.

The V and J genes are TRBV6-5 and TRBJ2-1; no definite D call. V lost 5 bases and J lost 7, with 9 bases in between. CDR1 MNHEY and CDR2 SVGAGI come from the germline V gene. This CDR3 spans 12 amino acids. The CDR3 bases are TGTGCCAGCAGTAAGACAAGAAATGAGCAGTTCTTC. It specifies CASSKTRNEQFF.

The chain links TRBV29-1 to TRBJ2-5, with D possibly matching TRBD2 (5 bases). The CDR3 length is 13 residues. The V gene's germline CDR1 is SQVTM and CDR2 ANQGSEA. Trimming removed 6 bases from V and 5 bases from J, with 16 bases in between. CDR3 sequence reads: CSVREQGWETQYF. The DNA of the CDR3 is TGCAGCGTCCGGGAACAAGGGTGGGAGACCCAGTACTTC.

In its sample, this clone was seen a few times. V usage is TRBV5-8 and J usage is TRBJ2-5; 9 nucleotides agree with TRBD1. This CDR3 contains 15 residues. Germline assignment: CDR1 SGHTS and CDR2 YDEGEE. Trimming at V came to 3 bases and at J to 7 bases, leaving 10 bases not matched to a gene. In DNA, the CDR3 is TGTGCCAGCAGCTCCAGGGCGGGACAGGGAGCGACCCAGTACTTC. It encodes CASSSRAGQGATQYF.